The text below deals with one T cell receptor beta chain. This receptor's antigen is unknown. Base quality data are lacking; no much larger clone is found one base away. The sample is drawn from a study of PD-L1 blockade in urothelial cancer (dated by TCRdb to about 2017). About the investigation overall: Therapy was started in about 2014 for all patients, and atezolizumab 1,200 mg was administered intravenously every 3 weeks. About 85% of the roughly 30 patients were males with bladder-origin urothelial cancer, and about 65% of the 29 reported a prior smoking history. Patients had an ECOG performance status of 0 or 1 and had received between 0 and 3 prior chemotherapy regimens. Blood samples were analyzed 3 weeks after the start of treatment (second dose) and 6 weeks after the start of treatment. Blood samples gave median yields of about 140,000 T cells and 80,000 or so unique TCRs, along with a median clonality of roughly 0.08. The study, an exploratory multi-omic analysis, examined somatic, immune and clinical correlates of response to PD-L1 blockade with atezolizumab in urothelial cancer. Pretreatment tumor samples, along with matched peripheral blood serially collected before and after atezolizumab treatment, were subjected to TCR sequencing. Durable clinical benefit meant progression-free survival longer than 6 months, and TCR features were also tested against progression-free and overall survival. In the same patients, whole exome sequencing and RNA sequencing of pretreatment tumors were performed in addition to TCR sequencing. Under 10 patients achieved durable clinical benefit and about 22 did not. Approximately 29 patients had pretreatment blood TCR-seq, roughly 24 had at least one posttreatment blood collection, and roughly 24 had tumor TCR-seq. What the study reported, not specific to this receptor: Because of the small sample size (n ≈ 30) and the many exploratory analyses performed, the results are intended to be regarded as hypothesis-generating. Among patients with durable benefit, tumor-associated TCR clones showed greater expansion in peripheral blood 3 weeks after treatment started (n of about 21, p = 0.022). A pretreatment peripheral blood TCR clonality below the median was linked to improved progression-free and overall survival.

Synthetic TCR analog templates were spiked into each PCR so that absolute template abundance could be estimated from read counts. TCRbeta CDR3 regions were amplified from genomic DNA with bias-controlled V and J gene primers using the immunoSEQ assay. Sequencing of rearranged TCRbeta segments was performed at approximately 20X coverage. The original pipeline was this. Sequencing errors were corrected by clustering, and CDR3s were annotated against IMGT so that V, D and J genes could be assigned. Only productive TCRbeta rearrangements were used in downstream analyses, excluding out-of-frame or stop-codon sequences. Clonality was calculated as one minus the Shannon entropy normalized by the log of the number of unique productive sequences. Clones differing between time points or between blood and tumor were identified by Fisher's exact test with Benjamini-Hochberg correction at adjusted p below 0.01. TCRdb limited this immuneACCESS table to in-frame rearrangements with V and J called. A share of clones is missing; checked studies link under half to unresolved V genes, and the rest is unexplained. V, J and clone size are those of that table, while D and trimming were read from the DNA. This sample comprises some 120,000 clones, roughly 90% of them detected only once. The biggest ten clones account for more than 1.5% of the sample.

According to the study, the label for this sample's time point signals: peripheral blood 6 weeks after treatment start. The cohort included some 30 patients with locally advanced or metastatic urothelial carcinoma who were treated at Memorial Sloan Kettering on a trial protocol. Peripheral blood mononuclear cells were collected pretreatment and during treatment, with between 1 and 8 total time points obtained per patient. The Qiagen DNeasy Blood extraction kit was used to purify genomic DNA from total PBMCs and tumor samples. PBMCs were collected pretreatment and during treatment, and were isolated and stored as previously described. In the germline V gene (reference sequence), CDR1 corresponds to GTSNPN and CDR2 to SVGIG. V and J lose 4 bases and 5 bases, and a span of 9 bases separates them. The CDR3 runs 11 residues from the cysteine to the phenylalanine. Just CDR3 DNA is preserved here, 33 bases in frame from base 1.

This chain is built from TRBV30 and TRBJ2-7; the D region possibly corresponds to TRBD1 (6 bases align). The sample here was PBMCs, taken around atezolizumab (anti-PD-L1) treatment. The receptor's source is a man in his 60s with urothelial cancer. The nucleotides are TGTGCCTGGACAGGGGATAACGAGCAGTACTTC. Its protein reads: CAWTGDNEQYF.